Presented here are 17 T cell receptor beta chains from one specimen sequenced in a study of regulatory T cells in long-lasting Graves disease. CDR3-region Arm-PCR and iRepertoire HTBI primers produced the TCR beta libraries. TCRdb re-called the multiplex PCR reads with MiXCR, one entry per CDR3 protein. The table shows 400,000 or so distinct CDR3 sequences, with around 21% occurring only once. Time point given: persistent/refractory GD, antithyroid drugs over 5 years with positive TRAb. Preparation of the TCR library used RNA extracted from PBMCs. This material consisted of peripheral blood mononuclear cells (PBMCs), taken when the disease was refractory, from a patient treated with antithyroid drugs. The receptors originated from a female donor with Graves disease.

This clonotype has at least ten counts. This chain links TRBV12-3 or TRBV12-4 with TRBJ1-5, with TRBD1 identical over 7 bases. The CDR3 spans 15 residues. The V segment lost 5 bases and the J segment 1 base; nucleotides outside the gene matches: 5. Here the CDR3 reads CASSPYRGSNQPQHF. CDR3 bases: TGTGCCAGCAGTCCTTACAGGGGAAGCAATCAGCCCCAGCATTTT.

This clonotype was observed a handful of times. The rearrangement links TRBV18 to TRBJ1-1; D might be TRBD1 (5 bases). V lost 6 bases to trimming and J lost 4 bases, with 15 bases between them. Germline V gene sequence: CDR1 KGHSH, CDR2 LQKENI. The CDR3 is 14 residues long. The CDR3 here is CASSVAPRGTEAFF. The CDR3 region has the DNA TGTGCCAGCTCCGTTGCCCCGAGGGGCACTGAAGCTTTCTTT. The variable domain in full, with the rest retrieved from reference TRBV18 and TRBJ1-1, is NAGVMQNPRHLVRRRGQEARLRCSPMKGHSHVYWYRQLPEEGLKFMVYLQKENIIDESGMPKERFSAEFPKEGPSILRIQQVVRGDSAAYFCASSVAPRGTEAFFGQGTRLTVV.

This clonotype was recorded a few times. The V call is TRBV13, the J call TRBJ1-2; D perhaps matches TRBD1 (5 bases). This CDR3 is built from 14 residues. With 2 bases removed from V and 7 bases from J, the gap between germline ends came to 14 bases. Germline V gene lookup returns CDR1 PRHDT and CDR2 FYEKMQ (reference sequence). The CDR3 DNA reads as TGTGCCAGCAGCTTATCAGGGACGTTCGGTGGCTACACCTTC. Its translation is CASSLSGTFGGYTF.

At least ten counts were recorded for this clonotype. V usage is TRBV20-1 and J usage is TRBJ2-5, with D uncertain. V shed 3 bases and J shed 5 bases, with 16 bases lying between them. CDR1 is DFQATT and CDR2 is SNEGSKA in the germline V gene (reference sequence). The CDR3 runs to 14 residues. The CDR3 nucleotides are TGCAGTGCTAGCCCGCCCCCGAGACGGGAGACCCAGTACTTC. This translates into CSASPPPRRETQYF.

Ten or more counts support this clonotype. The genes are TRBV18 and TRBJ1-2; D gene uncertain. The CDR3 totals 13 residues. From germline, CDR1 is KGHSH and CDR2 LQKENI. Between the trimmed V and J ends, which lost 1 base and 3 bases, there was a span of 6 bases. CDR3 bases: TGTGCCAGCTCACCACAGTCCGACTATGGCTACACCTTC. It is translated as CASSPQSDYGYTF.

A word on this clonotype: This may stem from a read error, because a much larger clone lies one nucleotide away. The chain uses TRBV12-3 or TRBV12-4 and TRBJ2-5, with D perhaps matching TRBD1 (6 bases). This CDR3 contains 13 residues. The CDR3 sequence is CASRDRNQETQCF. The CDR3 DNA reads TGTGCCAGCAGGGACAGAAACCAAGAGACCCAGTGCTTC.

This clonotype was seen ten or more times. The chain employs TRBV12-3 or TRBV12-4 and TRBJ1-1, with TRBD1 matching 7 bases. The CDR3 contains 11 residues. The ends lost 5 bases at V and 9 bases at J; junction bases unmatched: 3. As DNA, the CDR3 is TGTGCCAGCAGTGAGGGACAGAAAGCTTTCTTT. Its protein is CASSEGQKAFF.

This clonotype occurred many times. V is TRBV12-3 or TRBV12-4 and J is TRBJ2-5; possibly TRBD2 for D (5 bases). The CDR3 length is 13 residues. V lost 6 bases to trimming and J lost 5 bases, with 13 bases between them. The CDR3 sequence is CASSLSGTETQYF. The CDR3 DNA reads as TGTGCCAGCAGCTTGTCGGGAACGGAGACCCAGTACTTC.

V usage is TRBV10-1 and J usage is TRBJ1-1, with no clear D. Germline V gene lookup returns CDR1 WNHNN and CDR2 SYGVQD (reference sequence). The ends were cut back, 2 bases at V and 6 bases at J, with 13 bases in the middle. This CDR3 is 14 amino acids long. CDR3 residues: CASSERGSSSEAFF. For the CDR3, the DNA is TGCGCCAGCAGTGAGAGAGGCAGCAGCTCTGAAGCTTTCTTT.

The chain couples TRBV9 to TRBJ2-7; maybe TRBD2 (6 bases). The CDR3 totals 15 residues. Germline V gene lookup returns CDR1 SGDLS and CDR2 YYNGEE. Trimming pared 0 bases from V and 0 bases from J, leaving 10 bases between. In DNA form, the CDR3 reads TGTGCCAGCAGCGTAGCGGGACTCAACTCCTACGAGCAGTACTTC. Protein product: CASSVAGLNSYEQYF.

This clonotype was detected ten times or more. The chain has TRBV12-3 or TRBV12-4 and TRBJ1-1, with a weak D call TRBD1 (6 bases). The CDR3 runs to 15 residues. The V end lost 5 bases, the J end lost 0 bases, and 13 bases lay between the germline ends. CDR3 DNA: TGTGCCAGCAGTCCTACGGGGGCGGTGAACACTGAAGCTTTCTTT. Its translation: CASSPTGAVNTEAFF.

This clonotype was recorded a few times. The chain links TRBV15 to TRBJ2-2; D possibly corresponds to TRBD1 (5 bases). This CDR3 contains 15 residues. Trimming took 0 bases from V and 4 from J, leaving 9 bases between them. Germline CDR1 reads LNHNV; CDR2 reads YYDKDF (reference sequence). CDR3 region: CATSREGARTGELFF. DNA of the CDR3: TGTGCCACCAGCAGAGAAGGGGCACGCACCGGGGAGCTGTTTTTT.

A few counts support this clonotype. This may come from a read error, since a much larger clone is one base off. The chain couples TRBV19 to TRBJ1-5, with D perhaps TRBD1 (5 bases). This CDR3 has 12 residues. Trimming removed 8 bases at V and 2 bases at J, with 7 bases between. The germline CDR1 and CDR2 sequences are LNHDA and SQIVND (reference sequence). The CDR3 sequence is CASQQGNQPQHF. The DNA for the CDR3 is TGTGCCAGTCAACAGGGCAATCAGCCCCAGCATTTT.

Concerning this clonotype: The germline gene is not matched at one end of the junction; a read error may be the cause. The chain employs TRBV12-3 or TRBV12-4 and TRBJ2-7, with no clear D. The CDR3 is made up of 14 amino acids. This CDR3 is CASSLHRDRYERYF. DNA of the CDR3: TGTGCCAGCAGTTTACACAGAGACCGCTACGAGCGGTACTTC.

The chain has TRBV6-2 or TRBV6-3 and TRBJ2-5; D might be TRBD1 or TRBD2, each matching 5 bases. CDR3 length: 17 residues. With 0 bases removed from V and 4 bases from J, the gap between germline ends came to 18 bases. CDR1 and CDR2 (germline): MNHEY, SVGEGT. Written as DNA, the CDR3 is TGTGCCAGCAGTTACTCGTTGGGGGTCTCCGCAATAGAGACCCAGTACTTC. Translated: CASSYSLGVSAIETQYF.

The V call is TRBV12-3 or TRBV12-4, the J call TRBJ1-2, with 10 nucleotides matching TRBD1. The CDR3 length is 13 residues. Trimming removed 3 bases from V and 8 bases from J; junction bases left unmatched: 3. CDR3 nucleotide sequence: TGTGCCAGCAGTTTCGGGACAGGGGTCGGCTACACCTTC. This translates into CASSFGTGVGYTF.

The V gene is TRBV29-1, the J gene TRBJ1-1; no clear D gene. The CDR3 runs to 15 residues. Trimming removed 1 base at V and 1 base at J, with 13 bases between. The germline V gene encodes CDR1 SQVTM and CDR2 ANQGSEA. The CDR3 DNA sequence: TGCAGCGTTGAAGCTTCTTTGATTGAGAACACTGAAGCTTTCTTT. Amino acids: CSVEASLIENTEAFF.